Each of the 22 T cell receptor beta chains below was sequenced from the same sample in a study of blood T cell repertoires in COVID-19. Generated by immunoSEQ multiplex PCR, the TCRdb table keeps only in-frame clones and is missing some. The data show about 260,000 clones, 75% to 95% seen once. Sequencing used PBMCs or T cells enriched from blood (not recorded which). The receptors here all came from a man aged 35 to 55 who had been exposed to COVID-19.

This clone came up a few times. The CDR3 nucleotides are TGTGCCAGCAGTCAATCTAGGCCCTACGAGCAGTACTTC. This translates into CASSQSRPYEQYF. The chain has TRBV28 and TRBJ2-7; D remains unclear. The V gene's germline CDR1 is MDHEN and CDR2 SYDVKM. The CDR3 is 13 amino acids. V lost 5 bases, J lost 2 bases, and 10 bases lay in between.

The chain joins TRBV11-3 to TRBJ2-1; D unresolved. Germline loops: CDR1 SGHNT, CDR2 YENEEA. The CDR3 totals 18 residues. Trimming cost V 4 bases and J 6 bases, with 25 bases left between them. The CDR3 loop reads CASSSSITSSIPGNEQFF. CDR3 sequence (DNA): TGTGCCAGCAGCTCCTCCATCACGTCAAGCATACCTGGCAATGAGCAGTTCTTC.

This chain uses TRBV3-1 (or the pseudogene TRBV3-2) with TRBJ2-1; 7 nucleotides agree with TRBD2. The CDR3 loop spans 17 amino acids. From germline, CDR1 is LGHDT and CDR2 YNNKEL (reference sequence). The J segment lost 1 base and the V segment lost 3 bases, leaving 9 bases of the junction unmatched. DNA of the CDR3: TGTGCCAGCAGCCACAGAAGACTAGCCGCGTCCTACAATGAGCAGTTCTTC. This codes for CASSHRRLAASYNEQFF.

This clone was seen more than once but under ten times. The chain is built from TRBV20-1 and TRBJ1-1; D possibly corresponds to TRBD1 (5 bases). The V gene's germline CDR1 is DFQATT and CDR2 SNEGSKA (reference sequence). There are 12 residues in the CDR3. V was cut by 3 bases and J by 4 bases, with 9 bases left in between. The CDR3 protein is CSASVDSTEAFF. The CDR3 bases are TGCAGTGCTAGTGTAGACAGCACTGAAGCTTTCTTT.

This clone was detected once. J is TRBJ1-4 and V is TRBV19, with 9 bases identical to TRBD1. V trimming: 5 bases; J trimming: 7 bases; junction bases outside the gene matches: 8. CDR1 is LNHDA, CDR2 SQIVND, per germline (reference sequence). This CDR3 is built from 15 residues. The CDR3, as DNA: TGTGCCAGTAGTCTCACTCACAGGGGGCTTGAAAAACTGTTTTTT. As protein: CASSLTHRGLEKLFF. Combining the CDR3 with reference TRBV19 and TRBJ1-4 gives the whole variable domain DGGITQSPKYLFRKEGQNVTLSCEQNLNHDAMYWYRQDPGQGLRLIYYSQIVNDFQKGDIAEGYSVSREKKESFPLTVTSAQKNPTAFYLCASSLTHRGLEKLFFGSGTQLSVL.

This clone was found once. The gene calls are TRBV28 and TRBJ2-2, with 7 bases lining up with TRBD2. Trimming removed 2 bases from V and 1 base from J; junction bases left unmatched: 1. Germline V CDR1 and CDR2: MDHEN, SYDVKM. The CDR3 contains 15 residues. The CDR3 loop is CASSLASGNTGELFF. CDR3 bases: TGTGCCAGCAGTTTAGCTAGCGGGAACACCGGGGAGCTGTTTTTT.

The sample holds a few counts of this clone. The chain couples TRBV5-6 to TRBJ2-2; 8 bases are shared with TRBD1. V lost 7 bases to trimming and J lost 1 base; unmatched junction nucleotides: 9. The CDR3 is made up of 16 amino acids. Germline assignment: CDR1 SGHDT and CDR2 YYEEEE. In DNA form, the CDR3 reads TGTGCCAGCGGAAACAGGGGGTCTCTGAACACCGGGGAGCTGTTTTTT. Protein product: CASGNRGSLNTGELFF.

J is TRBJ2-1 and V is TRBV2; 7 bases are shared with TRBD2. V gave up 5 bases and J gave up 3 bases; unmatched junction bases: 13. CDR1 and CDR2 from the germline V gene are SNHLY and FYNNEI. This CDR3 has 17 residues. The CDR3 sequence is CASSTTISAGDYNEQFF. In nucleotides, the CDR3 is TGTGCCAGCAGTACGACTATCTCGGCGGGAGACTACAATGAGCAGTTCTTC.

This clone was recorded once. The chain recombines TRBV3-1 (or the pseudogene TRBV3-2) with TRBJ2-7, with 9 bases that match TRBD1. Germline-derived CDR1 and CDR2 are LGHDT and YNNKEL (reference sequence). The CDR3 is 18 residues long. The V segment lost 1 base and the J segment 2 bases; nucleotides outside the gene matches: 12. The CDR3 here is CASSQGWDRERLAYEQYF. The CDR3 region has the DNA TGTGCCAGCAGCCAAGGGTGGGACAGGGAGCGGTTGGCCTACGAGCAGTACTTC.

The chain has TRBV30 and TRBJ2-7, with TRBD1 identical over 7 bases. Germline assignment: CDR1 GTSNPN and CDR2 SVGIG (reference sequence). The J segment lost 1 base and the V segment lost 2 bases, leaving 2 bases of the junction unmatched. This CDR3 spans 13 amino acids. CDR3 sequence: CAWSQGESYEQYF. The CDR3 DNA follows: TGTGCCTGGAGTCAGGGGGAGTCCTACGAGCAGTACTTC.

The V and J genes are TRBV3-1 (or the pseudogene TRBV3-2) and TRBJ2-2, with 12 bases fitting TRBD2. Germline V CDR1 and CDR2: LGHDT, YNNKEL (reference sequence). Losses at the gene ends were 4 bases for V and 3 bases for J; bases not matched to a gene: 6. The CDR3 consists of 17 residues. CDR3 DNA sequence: TGTGCCAGCAGCCGACGACTAGCGGGAGATCACACCGGGGAGCTGTTTTTT. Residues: CASSRRLAGDHTGELFF.

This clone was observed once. CDR3 DNA sequence: TGTGCCAGTAAGACTAGCGGGCCTCGCGGCTCCGGGGAGCTGTTTTTT. Translation: CASKTSGPRGSGELFF. The chain is built from TRBV5-4 and TRBJ2-2, with 10 bases matching TRBD2. In germline, CDR1 is SGHNT, CDR2 YYREEE (reference sequence). CDR3 length equals 16 residues. After removal of 8 bases from V and 6 bases from J, the junction contained 13 bases not matched to a gene.

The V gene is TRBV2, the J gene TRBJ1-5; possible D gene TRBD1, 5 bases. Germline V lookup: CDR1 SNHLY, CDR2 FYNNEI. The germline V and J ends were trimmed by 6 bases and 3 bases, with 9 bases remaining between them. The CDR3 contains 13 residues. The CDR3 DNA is TGTGCCAGCAGGCGGGACCACAATCAGCCCCAGCATTTT. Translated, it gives CASRRDHNQPQHF.

CDR3 residues: CASSSTSGRQDEQYF. CDR3 coding DNA: TGTGCCAGTAGTTCTACTAGCGGGAGACAAGACGAGCAGTACTTC. The V call is TRBV19, the J call TRBJ2-7; 11 nucleotides match TRBD2. The germline V gene encodes CDR1 LNHDA and CDR2 SQIVND (reference sequence). With V trimmed by 5 bases and J by 5 bases, 8 bases remained unmatched. This CDR3 contains 15 residues. The whole variable domain, remainder taken from reference TRBV19 and TRBJ2-7, is DGGITQSPKYLFRKEGQNVTLSCEQNLNHDAMYWYRQDPGQGLRLIYYSQIVNDFQKGDIAEGYSVSREKKESFPLTVTSAQKNPTAFYLCASSSTSGRQDEQYFGPGTRLTVT.

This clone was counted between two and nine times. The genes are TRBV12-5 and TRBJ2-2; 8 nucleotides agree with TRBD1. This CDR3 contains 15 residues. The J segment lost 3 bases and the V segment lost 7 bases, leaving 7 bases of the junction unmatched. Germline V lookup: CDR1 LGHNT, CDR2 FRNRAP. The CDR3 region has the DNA TGTGCTAGTGTTTTCAGGACAGGGCACACCGGGGAGCTGTTTTTT. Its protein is CASVFRTGHTGELFF. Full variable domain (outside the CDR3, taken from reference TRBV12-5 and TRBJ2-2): DARVTQTPRHKVTEMGQEVTMRCQPILGHNTVFWYRQTMMQGLELLAYFRNRAPLDDSGMPKDRFSAEMPDATLATLKIQPSEPRDSAVYFCASVFRTGHTGELFFGEGSRLTVL.

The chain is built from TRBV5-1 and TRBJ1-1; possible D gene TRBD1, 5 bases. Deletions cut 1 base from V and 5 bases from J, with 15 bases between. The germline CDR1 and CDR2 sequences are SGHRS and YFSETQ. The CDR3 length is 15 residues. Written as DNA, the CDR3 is TGCGCCAGCAGCTTGACCGAGGGGAGGCGGACTGAAGCTTTCTTT. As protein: CASSLTEGRRTEAFF.

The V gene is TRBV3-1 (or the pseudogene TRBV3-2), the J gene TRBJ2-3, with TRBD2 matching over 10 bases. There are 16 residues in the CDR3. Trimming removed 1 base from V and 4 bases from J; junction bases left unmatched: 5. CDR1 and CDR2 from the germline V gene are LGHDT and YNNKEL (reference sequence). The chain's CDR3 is CASSQGLAGASDTQYF. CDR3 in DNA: TGTGCCAGCAGCCAAGGACTAGCGGGTGCCTCAGATACGCAGTATTTT.

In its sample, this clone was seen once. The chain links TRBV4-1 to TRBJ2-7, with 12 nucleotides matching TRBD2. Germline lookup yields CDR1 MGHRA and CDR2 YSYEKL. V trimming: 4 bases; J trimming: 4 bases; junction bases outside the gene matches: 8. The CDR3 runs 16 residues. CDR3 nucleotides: TGCGCCAGCAGCCCAAAGACTAGCGGGAGTTTATACGAGCAGTACTTC. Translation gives CASSPKTSGSLYEQYF.

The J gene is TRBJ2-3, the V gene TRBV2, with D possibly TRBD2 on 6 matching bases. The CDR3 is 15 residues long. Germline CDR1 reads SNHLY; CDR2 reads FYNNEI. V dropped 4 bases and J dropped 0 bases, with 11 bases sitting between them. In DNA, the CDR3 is TGTGCCAGCAGTGTTTCCGGGAGCAGCACAGATACGCAGTATTTT. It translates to CASSVSGSSTDTQYF.

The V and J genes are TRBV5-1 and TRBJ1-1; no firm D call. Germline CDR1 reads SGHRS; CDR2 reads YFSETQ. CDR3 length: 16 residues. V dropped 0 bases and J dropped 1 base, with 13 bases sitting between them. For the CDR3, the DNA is TGCGCCAGCAGCTTGGTGGTAGCTGACGCGAACACTGAAGCTTTCTTT. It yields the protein CASSLVVADANTEAFF. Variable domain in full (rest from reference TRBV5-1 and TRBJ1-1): KAGVTQTPRYLIKTRGQQVTLSCSPISGHRSVSWYQQTPGQGLQFLFEYFSETQRNKGNFPGRFSGRQFSNSRSEMNVSTLELGDSALYLCASSLVVADANTEAFFGQGTRLTVV.

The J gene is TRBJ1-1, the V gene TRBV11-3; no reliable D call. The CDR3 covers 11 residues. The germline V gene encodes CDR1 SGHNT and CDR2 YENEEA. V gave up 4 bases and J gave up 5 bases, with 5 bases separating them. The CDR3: CASSYRTEAFF. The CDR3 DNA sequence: TGTGCCAGCAGCTACAGAACTGAAGCTTTCTTT.

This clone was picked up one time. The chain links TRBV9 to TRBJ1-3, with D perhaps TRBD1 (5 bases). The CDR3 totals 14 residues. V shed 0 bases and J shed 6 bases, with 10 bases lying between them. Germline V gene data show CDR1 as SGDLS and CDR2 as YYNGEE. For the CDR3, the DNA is TGTGCCAGCAGCGTAGCTCAGGGAATAAACACCATATATTTT. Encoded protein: CASSVAQGINTIYF. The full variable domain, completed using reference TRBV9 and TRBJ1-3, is DSGVTQTPKHLITATGQRVTLRCSPRSGDLSVYWYQQSLDQGLQFLIQYYNGEERAKGNILERFSAQQFPDLHSELNLSSLELGDSALYFCASSVAQGINTIYFGEGSWLTVV.